These 25 T cell receptor beta chains share one sample of origin, sequenced in a study of persistence of HIV-infected CD4 T cells. Sequencing used immunoSEQ version 4 in survey mode. Generated by immunoSEQ multiplex PCR, the TCRdb table keeps only in-frame clones and is missing some. Of about 30,000 clones in the sample, roughly 71% were seen once. No cognate antigen is known for these TCRs. Cells were stimulated with overlapping HIV-1 Gag 15-mer peptides. Sorting of responding CD4+ T cells relied on upregulated CD40 ligand together with CD69. The sample was CD4+ T cells sorted from PBMCs after roughly 19-hour stimulation, taken from a patient who received antiretroviral therapy. These receptors came from an adult man with HIV who was CMV-seropositive.

V usage is TRBV12-3 or TRBV12-4 and J usage is TRBJ1-4; no reliable D call. V lost 8 bases, J lost 3 bases, and 7 bases lay in between. The CDR3 loop spans 12 amino acids. CDR3 region: CASGQPNEKLFF. The CDR3 nucleotides read TGTGCCAGCGGGCAGCCTAATGAAAAACTGTTTTTT.

The chain employs TRBV27 and TRBJ1-1; TRBD1 matches 7 bases. J was trimmed by 0 bases and V by 7 bases; bases with no gene match: 8. The CDR3 runs to 15 residues. Per germline, CDR1 MNHEY and CDR2 SMNVEV (reference sequence). CDR3 sequence (DNA): TGTGCCAGCAAGGGACAGCCTAACATGAACACTGAAGCTTTCTTT. This sequence encodes CASKGQPNMNTEAFF.

The J gene is TRBJ2-3, the V gene TRBV7-9; D assignment may be TRBD1 or TRBD2 (6 bases each). Germline CDR1 and CDR2: SEHNR and FQNEAQ (reference sequence). V lost 7 bases and J 1 base, leaving 12 bases between the germline ends. CDR3 length: 14 amino acids. The DNA for the CDR3 is TGTGCCAGCACCGGGGGCTATGGCACAGATACGCAGTATTTT. Translation gives CASTGGYGTDTQYF.

The chain couples TRBV10-1 to TRBJ2-3, with unresolved D. V lost 3 bases and J lost 0, with 7 bases in between. In germline, CDR1 is WNHNN, CDR2 SYGVQD (reference sequence). The CDR3 sequence is 14 residues long. CDR3 loop: CASSDSVSTDTQYF. The CDR3 bases are TGCGCCAGCAGTGATTCAGTTAGCACAGATACGCAGTATTTT.

The count of this clone is one. J is TRBJ2-2 and V is TRBV2; D assignment may be TRBD1 or TRBD2 (5 bases each). The V and J ends lost 2 bases and 4 bases respectively, with 11 bases between them. CDR3 length: 15 residues. Per germline, CDR1 SNHLY and CDR2 FYNNEI. Here the CDR3 DNA reads TGTGCCAGCAGTGAATGGACGGGGCCCACCGGGGAGCTGTTTTTT. The encoded protein is CASSEWTGPTGELFF.

The table lists this clone with a count of one. The rearrangement joins TRBV5-6 to TRBJ2-7; the D is unclear. The CDR3 loop spans 15 amino acids. Trimming stripped 1 base from V and 4 bases from J, with 15 bases between. CDR1 SGHDT and CDR2 YYEEEE come from the germline V gene. CDR3 loop: CASSLLPQANYEQYF. The CDR3 DNA reads TGTGCCAGCAGCTTGTTACCGCAGGCCAATTACGAGCAGTACTTC.

The gene calls are TRBV27 and TRBJ1-2; no firm D call. The V end lost 3 bases, the J end lost 10 bases, and 12 bases lay between the germline ends. The CDR3 has 12 amino acids. From germline, CDR1 is MNHEY and CDR2 SMNVEV (reference sequence). CDR3 in amino acids: CASSLRGRDYTF. CDR3 DNA: TGTGCCAGCAGTTTGAGAGGGAGAGACTACACCTTC.

The chain uses TRBV9 and TRBJ1-6; TRBD1 matches at 9 bases. Germline CDR1 and CDR2: SGDLS and YYNGEE. This CDR3 region has 15 residues. The trim removed 5 bases at V and 3 bases at J, leaving 3 bases unmatched. This CDR3 is CASSVDRGYNSPLHF. The CDR3 coding sequence is TGTGCCAGCAGTGTGGACAGGGGCTATAATTCACCCCTCCACTTT.

This clone showed up just a few times. The V call is TRBV18, the J call TRBJ1-1; D call uncertain. Germline V gene lookup returns CDR1 KGHSH and CDR2 LQKENI. CDR3 length: 16 amino acids. V was shortened by 3 bases and J by 0 bases, with 14 bases between the two germline ends. The chain's CDR3 is CASSPPLEGMNTEAFF. The CDR3 DNA reads as TGTGCCAGCTCACCCCCGCTGGAGGGTATGAACACTGAAGCTTTCTTT.

The chain recombines TRBV5-5 with TRBJ1-2, with TRBD1 matching 11 bases. Germline assignment: CDR1 SGHKS and CDR2 YYEKEE (reference sequence). Trimming cost V 3 bases and J 8 bases; bases outside gene matches: 15. The CDR3 length is 17 residues. The CDR3 region has the DNA TGTGCCAGCAGCTCTCTCCCCAACGGACAGGGGGCGCAGGGCTACACCTTC. Translating it yields CASSSLPNGQGAQGYTF.

This chain joins TRBV3-1 (or the pseudogene TRBV3-2) and TRBJ1-2; D is possibly TRBD1 (5 bases). Germline assignment: CDR1 LGHDT and CDR2 YNNKEL (reference sequence). Trimming left V 4 bases short and J 0 bases short, with 15 bases between. The CDR3 has 16 residues. This chain's CDR3 is CASSPNQGVTNYGYTF. Here the CDR3 DNA reads TGTGCCAGCAGCCCCAACCAAGGGGTAACTAACTATGGCTACACCTTC.

V gene TRBV19 combines with J gene TRBJ2-3, with D tentatively TRBD1 (5 bases). The CDR3 consists of 17 residues. V lost 3 bases, J lost 1 base, and 17 bases lay in between. Germline V gene lookup returns CDR1 LNHDA and CDR2 SQIVND (reference sequence). This chain's CDR3 is CASSMKLGQGGTDTQYF. The CDR3 DNA follows: TGTGCCAGTAGTATGAAGTTAGGGCAGGGTGGCACAGATACGCAGTATTTT.

The genes are TRBV7-9 and TRBJ2-1, with D uncertain. Trimming pared 2 bases from V and 6 bases from J, leaving 14 bases between. CDR1 and CDR2 (germline): SEHNR, FQNEAQ (reference sequence). The CDR3 contains 15 residues. The CDR3 bases are TGTGCCAGCAGCTTAATCGGATCCGGGTCCAATGAGCAGTTCTTC. It is translated as CASSLIGSGSNEQFF.

Only a few counts were recorded for this clone. In the same sample, other DNA sequences code for this CDR3. The rearrangement links TRBV3-1 (or the pseudogene TRBV3-2) to TRBJ1-5; the D gene is possibly TRBD1 (5 bases). CDR1 and CDR2 from the germline V gene are LGHDT and YNNKEL (reference sequence). The CDR3 spans 13 residues. With 1 base removed from V and 9 bases from J, the gap between germline ends came to 10 bases. The CDR3 is CASSQAPQGPQHF. DNA of the CDR3: TGTGCCAGCAGCCAAGCACCCCAGGGGCCCCAGCATTTT.

The chain couples TRBV7-3 to TRBJ2-1, with D perhaps being TRBD1 or TRBD2 (5 bases each). This CDR3 is 15 amino acids long. Germline V lookup: CDR1 SGHTA, CDR2 FQGTGA. V dropped 0 bases and J dropped 1 base, with 7 bases sitting between them. The CDR3 reads CASSLTEGSYNEQFF. The CDR3, as DNA: TGTGCCAGCAGCTTAACCGAGGGGTCCTACAATGAGCAGTTCTTC. The variable domain in full, completed from reference TRBV7-3 and TRBJ2-1, reads GAGVSQTPSNKVTEKGKYVELRCDPISGHTALYWYRQSLGQGPEFLIYFQGTGAADDSGLPNDRFFAVRPEGSVSTLKIQRTERGDSAVYLCASSLTEGSYNEQFFGPGTRLTVL.

The chain has TRBV7-2 and TRBJ2-7, with D possibly being TRBD1 (6 bases). V was pared by 1 base and J by 2 bases, with 21 bases between. The germline CDR1 and CDR2 sequences are SGHTA and FQGNSA. The CDR3 totals 18 residues. The CDR3 sequence is CASSLEARGSLFPYEQYF. The CDR3, as DNA: TGTGCCAGCAGCTTAGAGGCCAGGGGTTCCCTATTTCCCTACGAGCAGTACTTC.

The rearrangement uses TRBV3-1 (or the pseudogene TRBV3-2) and TRBJ2-2; 9 nucleotides match TRBD1. The junction had 6 bases not matched to a gene; V was cut back by 4 bases and J by 3 bases. The CDR3 is made up of 16 amino acids. The germline gives CDR1 LGHDT, CDR2 YNNKEL (reference sequence). The CDR3 nucleotides read TGTGCCAGCAGCCCTGGGACAGGGCACTACACCGGGGAGCTGTTTTTT. Translation: CASSPGTGHYTGELFF.

J is TRBJ2-7 and V is TRBV6-2 or TRBV6-3; D uncertain. Between the trimmed V and J ends, which lost 4 bases and 0 bases, there was a span of 13 bases. Per germline, CDR1 MNHEY and CDR2 SVGEGT. The CDR3 covers 15 residues. In DNA form, the CDR3 reads TGTGCCAGCAGTTCGTTGACAATGAGCTCCTACGAGCAGTACTTC. Its translation is CASSSLTMSSYEQYF.

This clone has a single count. This sequence joins TRBV11-2 and TRBJ2-3; possibly TRBD1 or TRBD2 for D (5 bases each). V was trimmed by 5 bases and J by 2 bases, leaving 11 bases between them. Germline loops: CDR1 SGHAT, CDR2 FQNNGV. The CDR3 has 14 amino acids. The DNA for the CDR3 is TGTGCCAGCAGCCGGGACGGAGACACAGATACGCAGTATTTT. Translated, it gives CASSRDGDTDTQYF. Variable domain in full (rest from reference TRBV11-2 and TRBJ2-3): EAGVAQSPRYKIIEKRQSVAFWCNPISGHATLYWYQQILGQGPKLLIQFQNNGVVDDSQLPKDRFSAERLKGVDSTLKIQPAKLEDSAVYLCASSRDGDTDTQYFGPGTRLTVL.

This clone was seen a handful of times. V gene TRBV4-1 combines with J gene TRBJ1-5; D not certain. The CDR3 has 16 amino acids. CDR1 and CDR2 from the germline V gene are MGHRA and YSYEKL. Deletions cut 2 bases from V and 0 bases from J, with 11 bases between. This CDR3 is CASSQTHSYSNQPQHF. The CDR3 region has the DNA TGCGCCAGCAGCCAAACCCACAGTTATAGCAATCAGCCCCAGCATTTT.

A few counts support this clone. The CDR3 spells CASSWAHEQYF. CDR3 bases: TGTGCCAGCAGTTGGGCGCACGAGCAGTACTTC. The chain uses TRBV28 and TRBJ2-7, with D hard to call. V dropped 4 bases and J dropped 5 bases, with 6 bases sitting between them. The CDR3 is 11 amino acids. Germline assignment: CDR1 MDHEN and CDR2 SYDVKM.

This rearrangement joins TRBV25-1 to TRBJ2-6; the D is unclear. Looked up from germline, CDR1 is MGHDK and CDR2 is SYGVNS. V lost 5 bases, J lost 0 bases, and 11 bases lay in between. This CDR3 contains 16 residues. The CDR3 DNA reads TGTGCCAGCAGTCCCGACGCTAGCTCTGGGGCCAACGTCCTGACTTTC. This sequence encodes CASSPDASSGANVLTF.

The genes are TRBV6-5 and TRBJ1-5; D is possibly TRBD1 (5 bases). This CDR3 region has 13 residues. The ends were cut back, 8 bases at V and 4 bases at J, with 12 bases in the middle. CDR1 is MNHEY and CDR2 is SVGAGI in the germline V gene. CDR3 DNA: TGTGCCAGCCGGGGCGGGGGAAATCAGCCCCAGCATTTT. Its translation is CASRGGGNQPQHF.

The genes are TRBV5-6 and TRBJ1-1, with D unclear. V was trimmed by 2 bases and J by 6 bases, leaving 8 bases between them. CDR1 is SGHDT, CDR2 YYEEEE, per germline. The CDR3 totals 12 residues. The chain's CDR3 is CASSLGPAEAFF. CDR3 nucleotides: TGTGCCAGCAGCTTAGGACCCGCTGAAGCTTTCTTT.

The chain employs TRBV19 and TRBJ1-4; 7 bases match TRBD1. V shed 8 bases and J 5 bases; nucleotides not matched to a gene: 8. The CDR3 has 14 amino acids. CDR1 is LNHDA, CDR2 SQIVND, per germline (reference sequence). The CDR3 loop is CASRRKGGNEKLFF. CDR3 DNA sequence: TGTGCCAGTCGGAGAAAAGGGGGCAATGAAAAACTGTTTTTT.